The 9 T cell receptor beta chains below were found in one sample sequenced in a study of T cells in Graves' hyperthyroidism and ophthalmopathy. The source material, RNA transcripts, was used to amplify TCR beta CDR3 regions. HTBI primers were the set used in a first-round RT-PCR of the TCR CDR3. TCRdb analysed the multiplex PCR reads with MiXCR anew, one entry per CDR3 protein. The sample holds about 570,000 distinct CDR3 sequences, just over 45% seen once. Sequencing was carried out using peripheral blood or thyroid tissue (not recorded which). Every receptor here comes from an adult woman with Graves' disease, either hyperthyroidism or ophthalmopathy (not recorded which).

This clonotype was picked up many times. The chain employs TRBV6-1 and TRBJ1-3; tentatively, D is TRBD1 (5 bases). The CDR3 sequence is 15 residues long. Germline CDR1 MNHNS, CDR2 SASEGT. V lost 2 bases and J 0 bases, leaving 8 bases between the germline ends. CDR3 amino acids: CASSERGHSGNTIYF. The CDR3 DNA follows: TGTGCCAGCAGTGAACGGGGCCACTCTGGAAACACCATATATTTT.

This clonotype came up many times. The chain combines TRBV4-1 with TRBJ2-2; unclear D gene. Trimming stripped 3 bases from V and 9 bases from J, with 8 bases between. CDR3 length: 12 amino acids. Germline V CDR1 and CDR2: MGHRA, YSYEKL. CDR3 nucleotides: TGCGCCAGCAGCCACTATACGCGGGAGCTGTTTTTT. It specifies CASSHYTRELFF.

The gene calls are TRBV15 and TRBJ1-2; 9 bases are a match to TRBD1. The CDR3 length is 15 residues. CDR1 LNHNV and CDR2 YYDKDF come from the germline V gene (reference sequence). Losses at the gene ends were 0 bases for V and 5 bases for J; bases not matched to a gene: 4. CDR3 residues: CATSRDGQGLYGYTF. As DNA, the CDR3 is TGTGCCACCAGCAGAGATGGACAGGGGCTGTATGGCTACACCTTC.

This clonotype was recorded a few times. The rearrangement uses TRBV3-1 and TRBJ2-6, with D possibly being TRBD1 (6 bases). The CDR3 length is 15 residues. Germline CDR1 LGHDT, CDR2 YNNKEL (reference sequence). V lost 3 bases to trimming and J lost 1 base, with 7 bases between them. The DNA of the CDR3 is TGTGCCAGCAGCCATAGGGGGTCTGGGGCCAACGTCCTGACTTTC. It is translated as CASSHRGSGANVLTF.

The CDR3 loop reads CASIRQRGLNTEAFF. The CDR3, as DNA: TGTGCCAGCATCCGACAGAGGGGGCTGAACACTGAAGCTTTCTTT. The genes are TRBV6-1 and TRBJ1-1, with 7 bases identical to TRBD1. The CDR3 loop spans 15 amino acids. Germline lookup yields CDR1 MNHNS and CDR2 SASEGT. With 7 bases clipped from V and 0 bases from J, the junction kept 8 bases outside the gene matches.

The table lists this clonotype with a few counts. Germline is not matched at one junction end, which may reflect a read error. CDR3 nucleotide sequence: TGCGCCAGCAGCTTGGTTCCGGAGACAGGCACTGAAGCTTTC. Translating it yields CASSLVPETGTEAF. V gene TRBV5-1 combines with J gene TRBJ2-6; a possible D gene is TRBD1 (6 bases). The CDR3 is 14 amino acids. Germline loops: CDR1 SGHRS, CDR2 YFSETQ.

This clonotype was seen many times. The chain joins TRBV2 to TRBJ2-7; tentatively, D is TRBD2 (6 bases). The CDR3 totals 13 residues. Germline V gives CDR1 SNHLY, CDR2 FYNNEI. Trimming took off 6 bases at V and 6 bases at J, with 15 bases between the two ends. The CDR3 is CASRAGTPLEQYF. The CDR3 DNA follows: TGTGCCAGCAGGGCGGGGACTCCCCTCGAGCAGTACTTC.

The V gene is TRBV25-1, the J gene TRBJ1-2, with TRBD1 matching over 7 bases. This CDR3 is 15 amino acids long. Germline V gives CDR1 MGHDK, CDR2 SYGVNS. V shed 4 bases and J 7 bases; nucleotides not matched to a gene: 12. CDR3 nucleotides: TGTGCCAGCAGTGCTAGCCCCCGGGACAGAAGTGGCTACACCTTC. Residues: CASSASPRDRSGYTF.

The chain combines TRBV6-5 with TRBJ2-7, with D hard to call. The V gene's germline CDR1 is MNHEY and CDR2 SVGAGI. The germline V and J ends were trimmed by 5 bases and 0 bases, with 17 bases remaining between them. This CDR3 contains 16 residues. The CDR3 DNA follows: TGTGCCAGCAGTAGGGATACCCTTCAAAGCTCCTACGAGCAGTACTTC. This translates into CASSRDTLQSSYEQYF.